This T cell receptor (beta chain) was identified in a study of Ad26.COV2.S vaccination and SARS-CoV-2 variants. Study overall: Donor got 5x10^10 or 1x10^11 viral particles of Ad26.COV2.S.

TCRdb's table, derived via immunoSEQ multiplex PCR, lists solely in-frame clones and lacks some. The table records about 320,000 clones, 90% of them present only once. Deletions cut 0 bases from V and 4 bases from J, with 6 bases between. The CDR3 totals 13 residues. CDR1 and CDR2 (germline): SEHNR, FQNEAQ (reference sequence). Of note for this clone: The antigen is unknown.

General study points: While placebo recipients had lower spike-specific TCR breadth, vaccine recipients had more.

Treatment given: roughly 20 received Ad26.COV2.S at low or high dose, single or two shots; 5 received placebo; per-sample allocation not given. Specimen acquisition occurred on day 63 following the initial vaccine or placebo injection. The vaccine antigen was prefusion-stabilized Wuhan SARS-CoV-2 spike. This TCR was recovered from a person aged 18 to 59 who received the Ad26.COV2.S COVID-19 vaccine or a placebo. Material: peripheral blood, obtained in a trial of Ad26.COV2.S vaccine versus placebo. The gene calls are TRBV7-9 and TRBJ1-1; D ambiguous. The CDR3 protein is CASSLAMRTEAFF. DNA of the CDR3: TGTGCCAGCAGCTTAGCGATGCGCACTGAAGCTTTCTTT.